What follows is one T cell receptor (beta chain) and its context. Its antigen is unknown. The entry originates in a study of cytomegalovirus exposure and HLA in healthy donors. The CDR3 extends over 12 amino acids. Study findings and constraints: Specificity of a few CMV-associated chains for CMV antigens was verified in vitro. According to a later analysis, TCR clusters from the first cohort tended to co-occur in the roughly 130 validation repertoires. The study listed about 150 cytomegalovirus-associated TCR beta chains. The classifier reportedly diagnosed cytomegalovirus status with high specificity and sensitivity.

The data were produced by immunoSEQ multiplex PCR, yet TCRdb's version contains in-frame clones alone and is incomplete. Seen here are roughly 200,000 clones, roughly 84% observed once, and the top ten hold roughly 2.8%. This TCR came from a young woman in good health and CMV-seropositive. The sequenced sample was PBMCs. The chain couples TRBV21-1 to TRBJ1-2; the table's TRBD1 call for D was not verified on the DNA. TRBV21-1 is deemed a pseudogene. The CDR3: CAGTGGREGYTF. CDR3 DNA sequence: TGTGCCGGAACCGGCGGCAGGGAAGGCTACACCTTC.